The 20 T cell receptor beta chains below were found in one sample sequenced in a study of shared clonotypes between healthy human individuals (dated by TCRdb to 2019 to 2021). To prepare the library, the immunoSEQ multiplex PCR assay was applied. TCRdb took this table from immuneACCESS and kept in-frame rearrangements with V and J called. Such tables lack part of the clones; where checked against another copy, unresolved V genes explain under half of the gap, and the rest is unexplained. The sample yields about 1.1 million clones; approximately 77% were counted once. The ten largest clones represent roughly 0.83% of the sample. The sequenced material came from memory CD4+ T cells from PBMCs. Explained via the paper, the cell subset or site label denotes: CD45RA-negative fraction. The receptors were gathered from a man younger than 35 in good health. Some clones in this sample may be carry-over from other donors' samples.

This clone was seen at least ten times. V is TRBV9 and J is TRBJ2-3, with D perhaps matching TRBD2 (5 bases). Germline lookup yields CDR1 SGDLS and CDR2 YYNGEE. Trimming took off 0 bases at V and 5 bases at J, with 10 bases between the two ends. This CDR3 comprises 14 residues. The DNA for the CDR3 is TGTGCCAGCAGCGTAGACGGGAAAGGAGATACGCAGTATTTT. Its translation: CASSVDGKGDTQYF.

As concerns this clone: A single base separates this from a much larger clone, so it may be a read error. Other DNA sequences in the sample encode the same CDR3. This chain uses TRBV7-3 with TRBJ2-1; 11 bases line up with TRBD2. The V gene's germline CDR1 is SGHTA and CDR2 FQGTGA. The CDR3 loop spans 15 amino acids. With 5 bases clipped from V and 2 bases from J, the junction kept 2 bases outside the gene matches. The CDR3, as DNA: TGTGCCAGCAGCCCACTAGCGGGAGCCTACAATGAGCAGTTCTTC. This codes for CASSPLAGAYNEQFF.

The chain has TRBV2 and TRBJ1-2; D call uncertain. This CDR3 region has 13 residues. Trimming took 7 bases from V and 1 from J, leaving 10 bases between them. Germline V gene data show CDR1 as SNHLY and CDR2 as FYNNEI. The CDR3 is CASTLGINYGYTF. As DNA, the CDR3 is TGTGCCAGCACCCTTGGGATTAACTATGGCTACACCTTC.

The rearrangement joins TRBV19 to TRBJ1-3, with D perhaps matching TRBD1 (6 bases). The V end lost 6 bases, the J end lost 5 bases, and 17 bases lay between the germline ends. Germline V gene data show CDR1 as LNHDA and CDR2 as SQIVND (reference sequence). The CDR3 has 15 amino acids. Written as DNA, the CDR3 is TGTGCCAGTAGCGTCGGCTTCAGGGGACGAAACACCATATATTTT. This codes for CASSVGFRGRNTIYF.

V is TRBV5-5 and J is TRBJ2-2; D is ambiguous. The V gene lost 6 bases and the J gene lost 2 bases, with 14 bases spanning the gap. The germline V gene encodes CDR1 SGHKS and CDR2 YYEKEE (reference sequence). The length of the CDR3 is 15 residues. The CDR3 reads CASTPRTYNTGELFF. The DNA for the CDR3 is TGTGCCAGCACCCCGAGGACCTATAACACCGGGGAGCTGTTTTTT.

This chain connects TRBV6-5 to TRBJ2-1; D is unclear. The germline V and J ends were trimmed by 0 bases and 9 bases, with 9 bases remaining between them. The CDR3 runs to 13 residues. Germline V gene sequence: CDR1 MNHEY, CDR2 SVGAGI. The CDR3 nucleotides are TGTGCCAGCAGTTACTCTGCGACATCTGAGCAGTTCTTC. It translates to CASSYSATSEQFF.

The chain joins TRBV4-1 to TRBJ2-7; D is uncertain. The CDR3 contains 14 residues. The ends were cut back, 2 bases at V and 0 bases at J, with 8 bases in the middle. Germline V gives CDR1 MGHRA, CDR2 YSYEKL. The CDR3 is CASSQRWSSYEQYF. Written as DNA, the CDR3 is TGCGCCAGCAGCCAACGGTGGAGCTCCTACGAGCAGTACTTC.

The table lists this clone with a few counts. The chain uses TRBV7-2 and TRBJ1-6; D unclear. Trimming left V 1 base short and J 9 bases short, with 4 bases between. The CDR3 has 12 amino acids. Per the germline V gene, CDR1 is SGHTA and CDR2 is FQGNSA. The CDR3 DNA is TGTGCCAGCAGCTTAGTGGTTTCACCCCTCCACTTT. Translating it yields CASSLVVSPLHF.

The chain carries TRBV6-1 and TRBJ2-2; TRBD1 is a possible D gene (6 bases). The germline V gene has CDR1 MNHNS and CDR2 SASEGT. CDR3 size: 16 residues. The V and J ends lost 3 bases and 6 bases respectively, with 17 bases between them. CDR3 amino acids: CASSEQITGLSGELFF. The CDR3 DNA is TGTGCCAGCAGTGAGCAAATTACAGGGTTGTCCGGGGAGCTGTTTTTT.

About this clone: Other DNA sequences in this specimen translate into the identical CDR3. The genes are TRBV7-8 and TRBJ1-4, with TRBD1 matching over 7 bases. J gave up 8 bases and V 2 bases, and 5 bases lay outside the gene matches. This CDR3 has 14 amino acids. Germline values: CDR1 SGHVS, CDR2 FQNEAQ. The chain's CDR3 is CASSLRDRDEKLFF. The CDR3 DNA is TGTGCCAGCAGCTTACGTGACAGGGACGAAAAACTGTTTTTT.

The V and J genes are TRBV11-3 and TRBJ2-1, with 10 bases that match TRBD2. The CDR3 length is 16 residues. In germline, CDR1 is SGHNT, CDR2 YENEEA. Unmatched junction bases numbered 7, after V lost 5 bases and J lost 3 bases. The chain's CDR3 is CASSKSRTSGYNEQFF. Here the CDR3 DNA reads TGTGCCAGCAGCAAATCAAGGACTAGCGGCTACAATGAGCAGTTCTTC.

V is TRBV7-9 and J is TRBJ1-2, with TRBD1 as a possible D gene (5 bases). This CDR3 has 19 residues. Trimming pared 5 bases from V and 0 bases from J, leaving 25 bases between. Germline values: CDR1 SEHNR, CDR2 FQNEAQ (reference sequence). The CDR3, as DNA: TGTGCCAGCAGCAGCAACCGGGGGAAAACCGGAGAGGCTAACTATGGCTACACCTTC. Amino acids: CASSSNRGKTGEANYGYTF.

The rearrangement links TRBV6-1 to TRBJ1-4; D is perhaps TRBD1 (6 bases). Deletions cut 5 bases from V and 5 bases from J, with 12 bases between. Germline CDR1 reads MNHNS; CDR2 reads SASEGT. This CDR3 region has 14 residues. CDR3 sequence: CASSWTDKNEKLFF. The DNA of the CDR3 is TGTGCCAGCAGTTGGACAGATAAGAATGAAAAACTGTTTTTT.

The genes are TRBV6-6 and TRBJ1-2; the D gene is possibly TRBD1 (6 bases). Per germline, CDR1 MNHNY and CDR2 SVGAGI (reference sequence). The germline V and J ends were trimmed by 6 bases and 0 bases, with 11 bases remaining between them. The CDR3 has 14 amino acids. For the CDR3, the DNA is TGTGCCAGCAGGAAAGCAGGGGCTAACTATGGCTACACCTTC. It specifies CASRKAGANYGYTF.

In this sample, this clone turned up many times. V and J are TRBV7-2 and TRBJ1-2, with D hard to call. V was clipped by 0 bases and J by 2 bases, with 4 bases between them. This CDR3 comprises 13 residues. CDR1 is SGHTA and CDR2 is FQGNSA in the germline V gene. The CDR3 DNA sequence: TGTGCCAGCAGCTTAGCCAGGAACTATGGCTACACCTTC. Residues: CASSLARNYGYTF.

V gene TRBV7-2 combines with J gene TRBJ1-2; tentative D call: TRBD1 (6 bases). With 4 bases removed from V and 8 bases from J, the gap between germline ends came to 17 bases. The germline CDR1 and CDR2 sequences are SGHTA and FQGNSA. The CDR3 runs 14 residues. The CDR3 bases are TGTGCCAGCAGCTATACGACAGGCCCTTCGGGCTACACCTTC. It translates to CASSYTTGPSGYTF. Using reference TRBV7-2 and TRBJ1-2 for the parts outside the CDR3, the full variable domain is GAGVSQSPSNKVTEKGKDVELRCDPISGHTALYWYRQSLGQGLEFLIYFQGNSAPDKSGLPSDRFSAERTGGSVSTLTIQRTQQEDSAVYLCASSYTTGPSGYTFGSGTRLTVV.

Comment on this clone: A much larger clone is a single base away; this may be a read error. The chain has TRBV11-2 and TRBJ2-3, with unresolved D. The CDR3 length is 11 residues. V was pared by 5 bases and J by 5 bases, with 5 bases between. CDR1 is SGHAT and CDR2 is FQNNGV in the germline V gene. The CDR3 DNA reads TGTGCCAGCAGCGTAGGAGATACGCAGTATTTT. This translates into CASSVGDTQYF.

The chain combines TRBV7-2 with TRBJ2-5, with TRBD1 matching over 10 bases. Germline loops: CDR1 SGHTA, CDR2 FQGNSA. The V and J ends lost 5 bases and 4 bases, in that order; junction bases with no gene match: 10. This CDR3 contains 16 residues. CDR3 sequence: CASSRSGTGARETQYF. The CDR3 nucleotides read TGTGCCAGCAGCCGTTCCGGGACAGGGGCCCGAGAGACCCAGTACTTC.

The chain has TRBV2 and TRBJ1-2; TRBD1 matches at 11 bases. The CDR3 has 15 amino acids. Germline assignment: CDR1 SNHLY and CDR2 FYNNEI. Trimming at V came to 4 bases and at J to 6 bases, leaving 7 bases not matched to a gene. The CDR3 here is CASSGRTGGRHGYTF. The CDR3 DNA is TGTGCCAGCAGTGGTCGGACAGGGGGCCGTCATGGCTACACCTTC.

The CDR3 protein is CASGLSNQAQYF. The CDR3, as DNA: TGCGCCAGCGGACTTAGTAATCAGGCGCAGTATTTT. The chain is built from TRBV5-1 and TRBJ2-3, with a tentative D call TRBD2 (5 bases). Germline V gene lookup returns CDR1 SGHRS and CDR2 YFSETQ. The V end was cut by 7 bases, the J end by 10 bases, with 16 bases between. CDR3 length equals 12 residues.